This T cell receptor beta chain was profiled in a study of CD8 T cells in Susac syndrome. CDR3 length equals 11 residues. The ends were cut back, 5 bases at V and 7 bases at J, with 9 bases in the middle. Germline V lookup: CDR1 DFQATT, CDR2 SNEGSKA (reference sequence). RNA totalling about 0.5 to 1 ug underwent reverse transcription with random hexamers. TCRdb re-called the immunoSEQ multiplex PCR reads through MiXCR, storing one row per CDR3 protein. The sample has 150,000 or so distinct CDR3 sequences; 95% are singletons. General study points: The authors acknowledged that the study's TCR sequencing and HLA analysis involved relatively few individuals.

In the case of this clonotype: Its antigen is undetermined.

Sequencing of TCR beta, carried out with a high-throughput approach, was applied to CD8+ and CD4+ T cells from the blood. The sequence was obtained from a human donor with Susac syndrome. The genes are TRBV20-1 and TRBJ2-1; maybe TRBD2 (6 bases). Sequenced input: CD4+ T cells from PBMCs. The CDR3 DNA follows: TGCAGTGCTGCCCGGGGGAATGAGCAGTTCTTC. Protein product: CSAARGNEQFF.